One sample yielded the 10 T cell receptor beta chains listed below, sequenced in a study of identical twins. In TCRdb, the 5' RACE reads were re-called with MiXCR into one record per CDR3 protein. The sample has approximately 470,000 distinct CDR3 sequences, 13% to 15% seen once. This sample also belongs to another study, concerning yellow fever vaccine responses in identical twins.

The sample consisted of CD4+ T cells sorted from blood. The receptors stem from a woman younger than 35 in good health.

In this sample, this clonotype turned up many times. This chain connects TRBV7-9 to TRBJ2-2; TRBD1 aligns across 8 bases. CDR1 is SEHNR and CDR2 is FQNEAQ in the germline V gene (reference sequence). This CDR3 is built from 15 residues. The V and J ends lost 7 bases and 0 bases, in that order; junction bases with no gene match: 4. In DNA, the CDR3 is TGTGCCAGCACCACGGACAGGGCGAACACCGGGGAGCTGTTTTTT. Translation: CASTTDRANTGELFF. Full variable domain (remainder filled in from reference TRBV7-9 and TRBJ2-2): DTGVSQNPRHKITKRGQNVTFRCDPISEHNRLYWYRQTLGQGPEFLTYFQNEAQLEKSRLLSDRFSAERPKGSFSTLEIQRTEQGDSAMYLCASTTDRANTGELFFGEGSRLTVL.

This clonotype has a count of ten or more. Sequence at one end of the junction differs from germline and may be a read error. The chain couples TRBV3-1 to TRBJ2-2, with TRBD1 matching 7 bases. This CDR3 comprises 15 residues. Germline CDR1 LGHDT, CDR2 YNNKEL (reference sequence). The CDR3 reads CASSPRQGNTGELFF. The CDR3 DNA reads TGCGCCAGCAGCCCCCGACAGGGGAACACCGGGGAGCTGTTTTTT.

The sample holds a few counts of this clonotype. The chain joins TRBV5-1 to TRBJ2-7, with TRBD1 matching 7 bases. V shed 2 bases and J 0 bases; nucleotides not matched to a gene: 5. The germline gives CDR1 SGHRS, CDR2 YFSETQ. The CDR3 is 15 residues long. The CDR3 loop reads CASSFRDRPSYEQYF. The CDR3 DNA sequence: TGCGCCAGCAGCTTCCGGGACAGACCCTCCTACGAGCAGTACTTC.

This clonotype appeared a few times. The rearrangement joins TRBV4-1 to TRBJ2-1, with D maybe TRBD2 (6 bases). Germline assignment: CDR1 MGHRA and CDR2 YSYEKL. The CDR3 totals 13 residues. The V end was cut by 5 bases, the J end by 9 bases, with 14 bases between. The CDR3 loop is CASSVTAGFEQFF. The CDR3 DNA reads as TGCGCCAGCAGCGTCACGGCGGGGTTTGAGCAGTTCTTC.

In this sample, this clonotype turned up a few times. V usage is TRBV7-2 and J usage is TRBJ2-7; TRBD2 matches at 11 bases. The CDR3 has 15 residues. Losses at the gene ends were 1 base for V and 6 bases for J; bases not matched to a gene: 5. Germline-derived CDR1 and CDR2 are SGHTA and FQGNSA. The CDR3: CASSLVGTSGGEQYF. The DNA for the CDR3 is TGTGCCAGCAGCTTAGTCGGGACTAGCGGAGGCGAGCAGTACTTC.

This clonotype has just a few counts. The rearrangement joins TRBV5-6 to TRBJ2-3; 9 nucleotides align to TRBD2. V lost 3 bases to trimming and J lost 0 bases; unmatched junction nucleotides: 5. Germline loops: CDR1 SGHDT, CDR2 YYEEEE. This CDR3 is 16 amino acids long. The CDR3 sequence: CASSSLSGSSTDTQYF. The CDR3 coding sequence is TGTGCCAGCAGCTCCCTTAGCGGGAGTAGCACAGATACGCAGTATTTT.

This chain links TRBV5-1 with TRBJ1-1; 8 bases are a match to TRBD1. Unmatched junction bases numbered 8, after V lost 4 bases and J lost 0 bases. CDR1 and CDR2 from the germline V gene are SGHRS and YFSETQ. The CDR3 contains 16 residues. The CDR3 loop reads CASSGDRGLMNTEAFF. The CDR3 DNA is TGCGCCAGCAGCGGCGACAGGGGACTGATGAACACTGAAGCTTTCTTT.

The V and J genes are TRBV20-1 and TRBJ2-7; 7 bases are a match to TRBD2. Germline V gives CDR1 DFQATT, CDR2 SNEGSKA (reference sequence). The J segment lost 0 bases and the V segment lost 8 bases, leaving 7 bases of the junction unmatched. The CDR3 is 13 residues long. CDR3 nucleotides: TGCAGTCCACTAGCGCCTAGCTCCTACGAGCAGTACTTC. Amino acids: CSPLAPSSYEQYF.

The V and J genes are TRBV5-1 and TRBJ2-2, with TRBD1 matching over 10 bases. This CDR3 has 15 amino acids. Germline lookup yields CDR1 SGHRS and CDR2 YFSETQ. V lost 5 bases to trimming and J lost 8 bases; unmatched junction nucleotides: 9. The DNA for the CDR3 is TGCGCCAGCAGTAGGGACAGGGGATCAGCGGGGGAGCTGTTTTTT. Its protein is CASSRDRGSAGELFF.

This clonotype has at least ten counts. The chain carries TRBV29-1 and TRBJ1-1; maybe TRBD1 (6 bases). Germline V gives CDR1 SQVTM, CDR2 ANQGSEA. This CDR3 spans 16 amino acids. Between the trimmed V and J ends, which lost 7 bases and 0 bases, there was a span of 21 bases. The CDR3 sequence: CSAGRGRKALNTEAFF. The CDR3 nucleotides are TGCAGCGCCGGTCGGGGGCGCAAGGCCCTGAACACTGAAGCTTTCTTT. The entire variable domain, with the rest obtained from reference TRBV29-1 and TRBJ1-1, is as follows: SAVISQKPSRDICQRGTSLTIQCQVDSQVTMMFWYRQQPGQSLTLIATANQGSEATYESGFVIDKFPISRPNLTFSTLTVSNMSPEDSSIYLCSAGRGRKALNTEAFFGQGTRLTVV.